A single T cell receptor beta chain is shown here with its context. Its antigen target is currently unknown. Base-call qualities are not available, and no considerably larger clone is one nucleotide away. From its cysteine to its phenylalanine, the CDR3 spans 11 amino acids. Only CDR3 DNA remains: 33 bases, in frame from the first base. Cut back by 2 bases and 6 bases, the V and J ends lie 4 bases apart. Sequences MNHEY (CDR1) and SVGAGI (CDR2) are obtained from the germline V gene. The CDR3 regions of human TCRbeta chains were subjected to immunosequencing. The authors processed their data as follows. TCRs in the repertoires were compared against a reference library of SARS-CoV-2-specific TCRs that had been generated with the MIRA antigen-specificity platform. Breadth meant the fraction of unique TCRs that were SARS-CoV-2-associated, whereas depth meant the fraction of total T cells that were SARS-CoV-2-associated. Using the MIRA data, every spike-specific TCR was mapped to the spike region that the TCR reacted to and assigned to either a CD4 or a CD8 class. Log10-transformed breadth and depth values were compared by one-way ANOVA with Sidak's multiple comparisons tests. Drawn from immuneACCESS, this table holds only the in-frame rearrangements with V and J called that TCRdb kept. Clones are partly lost; checked studies trace under half to an unresolved V gene and leave the rest unexplained. V, J and clone size are taken as reported in that table, and D and trimming were inferred from the DNA itself. The sample profile shows approximately 150,000 clones; around 91% of them were found once. Over 8.5% of the sample belongs to the ten largest clones.

These data are taken from a study of T cell responses to AZD1222 COVID-19 vaccine (dated by TCRdb to the early 2020s). General notes on the study: A total of just over 230 trial participants underwent TCR sequencing, of whom roughly 210 had received two doses of AZD1222 and some 25 had received two doses of the MenACWY control vaccine. Trial participants were enrolled into age subgroups of 18-55, 56-69 and 70-plus years, which contained about 160, 30 and 59 TCR-sequenced participants, respectively. Overall study outcomes, separate from this receptor: Most participants were white British and females outnumbered males, and the authors suggested that clonal diversity may have been underestimated. Reportedly, almost half of the unique spike-specific TCRs recognized epitopes lying outside the regions that are mutated in the B.1.351 and B.1.1.7 variants. Because no day 14 peak-response samples were available, the repertoires could be characterized only after the peak T cell response. A significant rise in spike-specific TCR breadth and depth was observed after two AZD1222 doses relative to day 0 and relative to MenACWY recipients. The whole spike protein was spanned by vaccine-associated CD4 TCRs, and dominant responses were seen in regions 160-218 and 743-854. In the small 56-69-year group, the increase in depth fell short of significance, most likely because of low power. Conclusions about previously exposed vaccinees are limited, since just 6 or 7 AZD1222 recipients were seropositive for SARS-CoV-2 at baseline.

The meaning of the sample's time point label: about 28 days (+/-7) after the second vaccine dose. Because spike-specific TCR depth and breadth did not differ between the two schedules, AZD1222 recipients who got a second dose at roughly 4 weeks were pooled with those who got a second dose at roughly 12 weeks. Vaccinee samples came from UK trials COV001 and COV002, including a single-blind randomized controlled phase 2/3 trial of AZD1222 (ChAdOx1 nCoV-19) in healthy adults. Trial participant PBMC samples were collected at day 0 and day 28 after the second dose for TCRbeta chain sequencing. In this chain, TRBV6-5 is recombined with TRBJ1-2, with an unclear D gene assignment. Sequencing used peripheral blood, obtained 28 days after the second AZD1222 dose. The TCR was taken from an adult who received the AZD1222 COVID-19 vaccine. The CDR3 amino acid sequence is: CASSYGDGYTF. The DNA sequence reads TGTGCCAGCAGTTACGGGGATGGCTACACCTTC.